The sequence of this T cell receptor (beta chain) was determined in a study of esophageal squamous cell carcinoma under preoperative chemotherapy. Study-wide background: Both tumor-infiltrating lymphocytes and peripheral blood T cells had their TCR repertoires profiled.

Whole-study findings and limits: Peripheral T cells migrating into the tumor appeared to partly supply post-treatment tumor-infiltrating lymphocytes.

In the case of this clonotype: The antigen is unknown. A read error may produce the germline difference seen at one junction end.

Time point reported: after preoperative PTX-NDP chemotherapy. Preoperative chemotherapy with paclitaxel-nedaplatin was given to patients before surgery. TCRdb ran MiXCR on the PCR reads and lists one entry per CDR3 protein. The sample lists about 32,000 distinct CDR3 sequences; 52% were seen once. From germline, CDR1 is MNHNS and CDR2 SASEGT. CDR3 length: 14 residues. The rearrangement joins TRBV6-1 to TRBJ2-4; TRBD2 aligns across 9 bases. The receptor comes from a human donor with esophageal squamous cell carcinoma. The donor label of this sample is uncertain. This material was acquired from a patient given preoperative chemotherapy. The CDR3 loop reads CASTGGLAENTQYF. DNA for the CDR3: TGTGCCAGCACGGGGGGACTAGCCGAAAACACTCAGTACTTT.